The rows below give T cell receptor beta chains drawn from one sample of a study of T-cell memory formation after mild COVID-19. TCRdb independently ran MiXCR on the 5' RACE reads; one entry per CDR3 protein. The table includes around 300,000 distinct CDR3 sequences, roughly an eighth detected once. Sequenced sample: PBMCs or a T cell subset sorted from them (not recorded which). The receptors shown here come from a man aged 18-30 years who had mild COVID-19 (a few samples of this study predate the infection). Cell type and time point are not known. The CDR3 runs from the conserved cysteine through the conserved F or W. A D gene is named only where the DNA matches it firmly. Rows give clone size only sometimes, using once, few, many, or a class for an expanded clone.

j_call v_call d_call clone_size cdr3_nt cdr3_aa
TRBJ2-1 TRBV20-1 . few TGCAGTGCCATGGAGCCCGACGAGCAGTTCTTC CSAMEPDEQFF
TRBJ1-2 TRBV5-1 TRBD1 . TGCGCCAGCAGCTCCGGACAGGAGGGGATCTATGGCTACACCTTC CASSSGQEGIYGYTF
TRBJ2-5 TRBV9 . few TGTGCCAGCAGCCCCTTGGAGGGTTTTCGCCAAGAGACCCAGTACTTC CASSPLEGFRQETQYF
TRBJ2-7 TRBV5-4 . many TGTGCCAGCAGCTTGGAACACGCGAGCGAGCAGTACTTC CASSLEHASEQYF
TRBJ1-2 TRBV5-1 . few TGCGCCAGCAGCTCTGGTGAAGTGGGGGACTATGGCTACACCTTC CASSSGEVGDYGYTF
TRBJ1-2 TRBV12-3/TRBV12-4 . . TGTGCCAGCAGTGCCCCAAGGGGGGGGAACGGCTACACCTTC CASSAPRGGNGYTF
TRBJ2-2 TRBV7-2 . . TGTGCCAGCAGCCCATGGGGACGGAGGAACACCGGGGAGCTGTTTTTT CASSPWGRRNTGELFF
TRBJ2-5 TRBV7-2 . few TGTGCCAGCAGCTTAGTTGTCGGGCGGCAAGAGACCCAGTACTTC CASSLVVGRQETQYF
TRBJ2-1 TRBV7-9 . few TGTGCCAGCAGCTCGGTGCAGCCAGGGGTGGATGAGCAGTTCTTC CASSSVQPGVDEQFF
TRBJ2-5 TRBV6-5 . few TGTGCCAGCTCCGGGGCAGATGGTTCTGCGGAGACCCAGTACTTC CASSGADGSAETQYF
TRBJ2-3 TRBV18 . . TGTGCCAGCTCACGGCCGGGACAATACACAGATACGCAGTATTTT CASSRPGQYTDTQYF
TRBJ1-3 TRBV6-5 . . TGTGCCAGCAGTTACTCGCGGGTTTCACGCAACACCATATATTTT CASSYSRVSRNTIYF
TRBJ1-1 TRBV7-9 TRBD1 few TGTGCCAGCAGCTTTGGACAGGGGAGCACTGAAGCTTTCTTT CASSFGQGSTEAFF
TRBJ2-1 TRBV6-2/TRBV6-3 TRBD2 . TGTGCCAGCAGTTGGTTAGCGGGGAGGAATGAGCAGTTCTTC CASSWLAGRNEQFF
TRBJ2-1 TRBV5-4 . many TGTGCCAGCAGCTTGACGGATGAGCAGTTCTTC CASSLTDEQFF
TRBJ2-2 TRBV5-1 . many TGCGCCAGCAGGTTTCTTATGAACACCGGGGAGCTGTTTTTT CASRFLMNTGELFF
TRBJ2-3 TRBV11-2 . . TGTGCCAGCAGCCCAGTGGGGCAGGATACGCAGTATTTT CASSPVGQDTQYF
TRBJ2-2 TRBV7-9 . . TGTGCCAGCGGCTCCACCGGGGAGCTGTTTTTT CASGSTGELFF
TRBJ1-2 TRBV5-1 . few TGCGCCAGCAGACCTATCGGGGTAGTTCTCTATGGCTACACCTTC CASRPIGVVLYGYTF